The rows below give T cell receptor beta chains drawn from one sample of a study of response to subunit inactivated influenza vaccine. TCRdb fed the RT-PCR reads into MiXCR, producing one record per CDR3 protein. In the table there are under 850,000 distinct CDR3 sequences, less than 20% of which are singletons. The material sequenced was PBMCs from blood, taken roughly 5 days after vaccination. The receptors originated from a man in his forties or fifties who received an inactivated influenza vaccine. Both conserved end residues are part of each CDR3. Each record gives: J gene, D gene, clone size, CDR3 length, V gene, CDR3 DNA, CDR3 protein. A D gene is named only where the DNA matches it firmly. Size tells how often a clone was seen (once, few, many) or the class of an expanded clone, and some rows leave it out.

j_gene: TRBJ1-6; d_gene: .; abundance: few; len: 15; v_gene: TRBV5-1; CDR3nt: TGCGCCAGCAGCTTGGGTGGGGTTGGAAGATCACCCCTCCACTTT; CDR3aa: CASSLGGVGRSPLHF
j_gene: TRBJ2-1; d_gene: .; abundance: few; len: 13; v_gene: TRBV18; CDR3nt: TGTGCCAGCTCACCGAGCCCCTACAATGAGCAGTTCTTC; CDR3aa: CASSPSPYNEQFF
j_gene: TRBJ1-1; d_gene: .; abundance: few; len: 14; v_gene: TRBV5-1; CDR3nt: TGCGCCAGCAGCTTGGCCGGCAGGGTCACTGAAGCTTTCTTT; CDR3aa: CASSLAGRVTEAFF
j_gene: TRBJ1-1; d_gene: TRBD1; abundance: .; len: 14; v_gene: TRBV6-1; CDR3nt: TGTGCCAGCAGTCGGACAGGTCAGAACACTGAAGCTTTCTTT; CDR3aa: CASSRTGQNTEAFF
j_gene: TRBJ2-7; d_gene: .; abundance: .; len: 14; v_gene: TRBV5-1; CDR3nt: TGCGCCAGCAGTTATCAGGACGGCTCCTACGAGCAGTACTTC; CDR3aa: CASSYQDGSYEQYF
j_gene: TRBJ2-5; d_gene: TRBD1; abundance: .; len: 15; v_gene: TRBV28; CDR3nt: TGTGCCAGCAGTCGTCCGGGACAGGGGAGGGAGACCCAGTACTTC; CDR3aa: CASSRPGQGRETQYF
j_gene: TRBJ2-1; d_gene: TRBD2; abundance: .; len: 16; v_gene: TRBV7-2; CDR3nt: TGTGCCAGCAGCTCCCGAAGCGGGGGGGCCGGGAATGAGCAGTTCTTC; CDR3aa: CASSSRSGGAGNEQFF
j_gene: TRBJ2-1; d_gene: .; abundance: many; len: 13; v_gene: TRBV7-2; CDR3nt: TGTGCCAGCAGCTTTAGGGGTAACAATGAGCAGTTCTTC; CDR3aa: CASSFRGNNEQFF
j_gene: TRBJ2-1; d_gene: .; abundance: .; len: 14; v_gene: TRBV20-1; CDR3nt: TGCAGTGCCCCCCTGGGCGGGAACGCAGATGAGCAGTTCTTC; CDR3aa: CSAPLGGNADEQFF
j_gene: TRBJ2-2; d_gene: TRBD1; abundance: few; len: 15; v_gene: TRBV29-1; CDR3nt: TGCAGCGGGGCCCTTGGGACAGGGGACACCGGGGAGCTGTTTTTT; CDR3aa: CSGALGTGDTGELFF
j_gene: TRBJ2-7; d_gene: .; abundance: .; len: 13; v_gene: TRBV20-1; CDR3nt: TGCAGTGCTAGCTCACCCCGGGCTGGGGAGCAGTACTTC; CDR3aa: CSASSPRAGEQYF
j_gene: TRBJ2-1; d_gene: TRBD2; abundance: few; len: 15; v_gene: TRBV10-3; CDR3nt: TGTGCCATCAGTGTAAGCGGGGGTAAAGAGGGTGAGCAGTTCTTC; CDR3aa: CAISVSGGKEGEQFF
j_gene: TRBJ2-5; d_gene: TRBD1; abundance: .; len: 15; v_gene: TRBV7-7; CDR3nt: TGTGCCAGCAGCCCGGGACAGGAAGGGCAAGAGACCCAGTACTTC; CDR3aa: CASSPGQEGQETQYF
j_gene: TRBJ2-7; d_gene: TRBD1; abundance: .; len: 14; v_gene: TRBV2; CDR3nt: TGTGCCAGCAGTGCCGTGGGACAGCCCTACGAGCAGTACTTC; CDR3aa: CASSAVGQPYEQYF
j_gene: TRBJ1-2; d_gene: .; abundance: many; len: 12; v_gene: TRBV20-1; CDR3nt: TGCAGTGCTAGCAAGGTATCCTATGGCTACACCTTC; CDR3aa: CSASKVSYGYTF
j_gene: TRBJ2-1; d_gene: .; abundance: .; len: 14; v_gene: TRBV12-3/TRBV12-4; CDR3nt: TGTGCCAGCAACTGGGGGAGCTCCTACAATGAGCAGTTCTTC; CDR3aa: CASNWGSSYNEQFF
j_gene: TRBJ2-7; d_gene: TRBD1; abundance: few; len: 17; v_gene: TRBV5-1; CDR3nt: TGCGCCAGCAGCTTGGGACGCTGGGACAGGGGGAACTACGAGCAGTACTTC; CDR3aa: CASSLGRWDRGNYEQYF
j_gene: TRBJ2-7; d_gene: TRBD1; abundance: few; len: 16; v_gene: TRBV4-1; CDR3nt: TGCGCCAGCAGCCCAAAAGCCGGGACAGGGAGAAACGAGCAGTACTTC; CDR3aa: CASSPKAGTGRNEQYF
j_gene: TRBJ1-5; d_gene: .; abundance: few; len: 15; v_gene: TRBV12-3/TRBV12-4; CDR3nt: TGTGCCAGCAGCCCGGGACAAGTTAGCAATCAGCCCCAGCATTTT; CDR3aa: CASSPGQVSNQPQHF
j_gene: TRBJ2-6; d_gene: .; abundance: few; len: 17; v_gene: TRBV18; CDR3nt: TGTGCCAGCTCCGGGACGTCGTATAACTCTGGGGCCAACGTCCTGACTTTC; CDR3aa: CASSGTSYNSGANVLTF
j_gene: TRBJ2-1; d_gene: .; abundance: few; len: 14; v_gene: TRBV12-3/TRBV12-4; CDR3nt: TGTGCCAGCAGTTCCCGGCGGGAATACAATGAGCAGTTCTTC; CDR3aa: CASSSRREYNEQFF
j_gene: TRBJ2-7; d_gene: .; abundance: few; len: 14; v_gene: TRBV28; CDR3nt: TGTGCCAGCAGTCGGATGGTAGAAGTCTACGAGCAGTACTTC; CDR3aa: CASSRMVEVYEQYF
j_gene: TRBJ2-5; d_gene: .; abundance: few; len: 15; v_gene: TRBV2; CDR3nt: TGTGCCAGCAGTGAAGGGGAGGCCCTCAAAGAGACCCAGTACTTC; CDR3aa: CASSEGEALKETQYF
j_gene: TRBJ2-1; d_gene: TRBD2; abundance: .; len: 15; v_gene: TRBV28; CDR3nt: TGTGCCAGCAGTGACAGAGGGACTAGCGGTAATGAGCAGTTCTTC; CDR3aa: CASSDRGTSGNEQFF
j_gene: TRBJ2-7; d_gene: .; abundance: .; len: 16; v_gene: TRBV6-2/TRBV6-3; CDR3nt: TGTGCCAGCAGTTACGGACAGCTGAAGGCTTCCTACGAGCAGTACTTC; CDR3aa: CASSYGQLKASYEQYF
j_gene: TRBJ1-1; d_gene: TRBD1; abundance: .; len: 16; v_gene: TRBV6-1; CDR3nt: TGTGCCAGCAGTCTTAGGAGGGGACAGTCAGGCACTGAAGCTTTCTTT; CDR3aa: CASSLRRGQSGTEAFF
j_gene: TRBJ2-1; d_gene: .; abundance: few; len: 15; v_gene: TRBV5-1; CDR3nt: TGCGCCAGCAGCCCGCCGGGACACCTCTACAATGAGCAGTTCTTC; CDR3aa: CASSPPGHLYNEQFF
j_gene: TRBJ2-1; d_gene: .; abundance: .; len: 13; v_gene: TRBV11-3; CDR3nt: TGTGCCAGCAGCAAGCAGGACAGCGGCATGCAGTTCTTC; CDR3aa: CASSKQDSGMQFF
j_gene: TRBJ1-5; d_gene: .; abundance: few; len: 15; v_gene: TRBV12-3/TRBV12-4; CDR3nt: TGTGCCAGCAGCCCTCGGGGGGCAGGCAATCAGCCCCAGCATTTT; CDR3aa: CASSPRGAGNQPQHF
j_gene: TRBJ2-1; d_gene: TRBD1; abundance: .; len: 13; v_gene: TRBV29-1; CDR3nt: TGCAGCGTTCCGGGACAGGGTAACAATGAGCAGTTCTTC; CDR3aa: CSVPGQGNNEQFF
j_gene: TRBJ2-5; d_gene: TRBD2; abundance: few; len: 16; v_gene: TRBV20-1; CDR3nt: TGCAGTGCTAAGTCCGGGAGGGCCGAAAAGCGAGAGACCCAGTACTTC; CDR3aa: CSAKSGRAEKRETQYF